This is a list of T cell receptor beta chains from one sample in a study of blood T cell repertoires in COVID-19. Assay: immunoSEQ multiplex PCR; the TCRdb copy retains only in-frame clones and omits some. The data show 200,000 or so clones, with approximately 83% seen just once and roughly 11% held by the top ten. Sample: peripheral blood. Receptors were obtained from a human donor with active or convalescent COVID-19. The donor label of this sample is uncertain. Each CDR3 is given without its conserved first and last residue.

TRBV29-1	TRBJ1-2	SGTPGQGSGYT
TRBV9	TRBJ2-5	ASSVFPTGLETQY
TRBV5-4	TRBJ1-1	ASSSGRDRGHTEAF
TRBV7-2	TRBJ2-3	ASSLVGGLADTQY
TRBV6-6	TRBJ1-3	ASRPTGDSGNTIY
TRBV30	TRBJ2-3	AWSGLANIRDTQY
TRBV7-2	TRBJ2-7	ASSLEGGGMREQY
TRBV5-1	TRBJ1-3	ASSSTGPYSGNTIY
TRBV5-4	TRBJ2-6	ASSRQGIFSGANVLT
TRBV4-1	TRBJ1-1	ASSHHRAGEAF
TRBV6-5	TRBJ2-5	ASTRTSGGLETQY
TRBV6-2/TRBV6-3	TRBJ1-2	ASSSIGQNYNYGYT
TRBV4-3	TRBJ2-7	ASSRGTGGTYEQY
TRBV4-2	TRBJ1-5	ASSQVAPTTDQPQH
TRBV21-1	TRBJ1-2	ASSKRTGGKYGYT
TRBV7-8	TRBJ1-4	ASSSPLGFNEKLF
TRBV2	TRBJ1-1	ASRREQNTEAF
TRBV4-2	TRBJ2-7	ASSQELAGGDEQY
TRBV9	TRBJ2-2	ASSVGEGELF
TRBV7-3	TRBJ2-1	ASSLWSSDNEQF
TRBV24-1	TRBJ2-3	ATGGGSDTQY
TRBV7-9	TRBJ2-7	ASSLNGGAYEQY
TRBV18	TRBJ1-2	ASSPPPANYGYT
TRBV2	TRBJ2-7	ASSLIASLATLEQY
TRBV25-1	TRBJ2-3	ASSPGQGKSTDTQY